This TCR beta chain derives from a study of blood T cell repertoires in COVID-19. Turning to the study itself: Sample material is recorded as cDNA or gDNA derived from T cells, B-cell-depleted T cells, or PBMCs.

This clone has more than one count but fewer than ten. In the source study's methods: Amplification of reference gene primers was used by the study to estimate nucleated cell counts. Measured with immunoSEQ multiplex PCR; TCRdb has only the in-frame clones, and not every one. D and trimming come from the DNA, and the V and J calls and clone size come from that table. The table includes 200,000 to 250,000 clones, approximately 84% detected once. The recovered donors of Cohort 3 showed two negative PCRs, clearance, or symptom resolution. The source material was PBMCs or T cells enriched from blood (not recorded which). The receptor's source is a man aged 55 to 70 who had recovered from COVID-19.

This CDR3 reads CASSWNRGTGELFF. The CDR3 bases are TGTGCCAGCAGTTGGAACCGGGGCACCGGGGAGCTGTTTTTT. The chain joins TRBV6-2 or TRBV6-3 to TRBJ2-2, with D tentatively TRBD2 (5 bases). This CDR3 has 14 residues. Germline V gene data show CDR1 as MNHEY and CDR2 as SVGEGT. V lost 4 bases, J lost 4 bases, and 10 bases lay in between.